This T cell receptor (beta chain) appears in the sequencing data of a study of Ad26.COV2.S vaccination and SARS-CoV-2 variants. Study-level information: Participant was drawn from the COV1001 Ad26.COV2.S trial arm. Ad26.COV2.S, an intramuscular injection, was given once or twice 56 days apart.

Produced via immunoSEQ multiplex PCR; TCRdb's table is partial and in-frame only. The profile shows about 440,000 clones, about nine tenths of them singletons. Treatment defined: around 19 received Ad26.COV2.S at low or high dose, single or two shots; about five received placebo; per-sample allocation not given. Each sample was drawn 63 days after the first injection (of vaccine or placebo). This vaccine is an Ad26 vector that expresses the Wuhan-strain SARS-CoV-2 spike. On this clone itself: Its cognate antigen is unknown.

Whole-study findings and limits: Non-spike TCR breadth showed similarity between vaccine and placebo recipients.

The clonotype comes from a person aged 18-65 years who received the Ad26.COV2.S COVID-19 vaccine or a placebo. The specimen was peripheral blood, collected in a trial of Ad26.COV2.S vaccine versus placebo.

The CDR3 bases are TGCGCCAGCAGCTTGGCCATGGGACGCCCGCCCAATGAGCAGTTCTTC. It encodes CASSLAMGRPPNEQFF. The gene calls are TRBV5-1 and TRBJ2-1; D possibly matches TRBD1 or TRBD2 (5 bases each). The CDR3 totals 16 residues. Germline V gene lookup returns CDR1 SGHRS and CDR2 YFSETQ. The V end was cut by 0 bases, the J end by 6 bases, with 16 bases between.